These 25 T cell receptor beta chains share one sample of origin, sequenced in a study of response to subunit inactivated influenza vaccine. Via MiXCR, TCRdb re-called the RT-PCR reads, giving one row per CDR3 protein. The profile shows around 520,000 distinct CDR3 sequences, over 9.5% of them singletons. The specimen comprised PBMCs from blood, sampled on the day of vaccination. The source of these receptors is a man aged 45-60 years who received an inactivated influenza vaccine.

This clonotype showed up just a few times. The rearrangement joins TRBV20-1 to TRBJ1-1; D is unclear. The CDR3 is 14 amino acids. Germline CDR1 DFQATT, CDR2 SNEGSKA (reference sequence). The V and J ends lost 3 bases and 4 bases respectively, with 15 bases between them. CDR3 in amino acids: CSASSWVNPTEAFF. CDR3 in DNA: TGCAGTGCTAGTTCGTGGGTCAACCCCACTGAAGCTTTCTTT.

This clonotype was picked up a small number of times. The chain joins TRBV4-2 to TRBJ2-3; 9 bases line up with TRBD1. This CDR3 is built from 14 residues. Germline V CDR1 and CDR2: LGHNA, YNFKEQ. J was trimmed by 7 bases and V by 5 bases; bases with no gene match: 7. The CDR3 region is CASSRDRVSNTQYF. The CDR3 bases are TGTGCCAGCAGCAGGGACAGGGTATCGAATACGCAGTATTTT.

The chain's CDR3 is CASSLLAGALGSSYNEQFF. CDR3 DNA: TGCGCCAGCAGCTTACTAGCGGGGGCCCTCGGGAGCTCCTACAATGAGCAGTTCTTC. The J gene is TRBJ2-1, the V gene TRBV5-1; 11 bases agree with TRBD2. CDR3 size: 19 residues. CDR1 is SGHRS, CDR2 YFSETQ, per germline. Trimming at V came to 2 bases and at J to 0 bases, leaving 10 bases not matched to a gene.

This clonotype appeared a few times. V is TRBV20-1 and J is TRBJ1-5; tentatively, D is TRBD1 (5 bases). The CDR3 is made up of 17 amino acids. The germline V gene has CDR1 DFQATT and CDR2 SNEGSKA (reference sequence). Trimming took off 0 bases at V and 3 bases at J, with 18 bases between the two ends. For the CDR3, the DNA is TGCAGTGCTAGAGATGCAGGGAGAGGTGGTAACAATCAGCCCCAGCATTTT. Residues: CSARDAGRGGNNQPQHF.

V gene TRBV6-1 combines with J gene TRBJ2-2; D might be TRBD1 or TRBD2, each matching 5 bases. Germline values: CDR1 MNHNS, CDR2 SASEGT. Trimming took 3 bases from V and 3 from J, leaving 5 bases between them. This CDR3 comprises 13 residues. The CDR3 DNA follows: TGTGCCAGCAGTGAGGGACACACCGGGGAGCTGTTTTTT. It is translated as CASSEGHTGELFF.

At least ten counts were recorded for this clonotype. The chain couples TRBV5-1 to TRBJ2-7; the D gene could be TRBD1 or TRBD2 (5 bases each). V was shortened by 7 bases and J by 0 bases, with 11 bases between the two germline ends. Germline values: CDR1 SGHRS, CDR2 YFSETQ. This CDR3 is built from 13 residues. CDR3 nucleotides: TGCGCCAGCCATAATGGGGGCTCCTACGAGCAGTACTTC. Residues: CASHNGGSYEQYF.

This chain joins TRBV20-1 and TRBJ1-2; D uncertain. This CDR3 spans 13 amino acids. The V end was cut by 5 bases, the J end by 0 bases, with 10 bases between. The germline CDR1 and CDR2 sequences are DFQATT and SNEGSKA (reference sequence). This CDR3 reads CSAGPLPNYGYTF. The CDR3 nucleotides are TGCAGTGCTGGTCCCCTACCTAACTATGGCTACACCTTC.

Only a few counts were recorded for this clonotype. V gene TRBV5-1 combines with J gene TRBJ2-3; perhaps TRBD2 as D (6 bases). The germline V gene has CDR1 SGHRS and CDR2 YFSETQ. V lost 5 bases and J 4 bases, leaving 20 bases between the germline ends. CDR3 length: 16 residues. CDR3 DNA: TGCGCCAGCAGTTTACTCGTTCGCGGGGCGGCAGATACGCAGTATTTT. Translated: CASSLLVRGAADTQYF.

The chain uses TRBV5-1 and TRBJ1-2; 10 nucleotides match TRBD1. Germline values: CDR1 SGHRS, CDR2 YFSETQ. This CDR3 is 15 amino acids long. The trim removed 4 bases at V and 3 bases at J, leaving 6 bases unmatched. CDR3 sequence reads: CASSVTGGEDYGYTF. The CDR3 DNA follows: TGCGCCAGCAGCGTGACAGGGGGCGAAGACTATGGCTACACCTTC.

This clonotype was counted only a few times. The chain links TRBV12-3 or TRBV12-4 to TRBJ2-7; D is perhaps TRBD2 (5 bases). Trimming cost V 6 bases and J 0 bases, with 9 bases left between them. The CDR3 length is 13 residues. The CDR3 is CASRDLVSYEQYF. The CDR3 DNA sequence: TGTGCCAGCAGGGACTTAGTCTCCTACGAGCAGTACTTC.

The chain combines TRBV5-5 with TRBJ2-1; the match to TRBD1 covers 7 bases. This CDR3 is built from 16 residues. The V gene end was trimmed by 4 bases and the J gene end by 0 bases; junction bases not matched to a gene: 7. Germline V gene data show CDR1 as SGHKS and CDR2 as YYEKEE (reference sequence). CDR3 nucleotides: TGTGCCAGCAGCATTGGACAGGTCAGCTCCTACAATGAGCAGTTCTTC. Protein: CASSIGQVSSYNEQFF. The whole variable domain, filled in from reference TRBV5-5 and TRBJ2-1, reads DAGVTQSPTHLIKTRGQQVTLRCSPISGHKSVSWYQQVLGQGPQFIFQYYEKEERGRGNFPDRFSARQFPNYSSELNVNALLLGDSALYLCASSIGQVSSYNEQFFGPGTRLTVL.

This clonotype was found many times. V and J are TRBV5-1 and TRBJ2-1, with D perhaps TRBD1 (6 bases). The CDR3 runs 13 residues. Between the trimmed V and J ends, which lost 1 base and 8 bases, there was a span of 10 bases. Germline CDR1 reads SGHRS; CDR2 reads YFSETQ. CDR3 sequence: CASSLSGVHEQFF. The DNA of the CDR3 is TGCGCCAGCAGCTTGTCAGGGGTCCATGAGCAGTTCTTC.

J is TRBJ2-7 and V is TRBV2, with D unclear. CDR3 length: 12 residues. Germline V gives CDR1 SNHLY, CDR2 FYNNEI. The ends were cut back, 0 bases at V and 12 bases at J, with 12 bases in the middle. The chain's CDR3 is CASSEARRVVYF. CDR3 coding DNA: TGTGCCAGCAGTGAAGCGCGCCGAGTTGTGTACTTC.

CDR3 bases: TGTGCCAGCAGCAAAGGCGGGACAGGGCTATTCGAGCAGTTCTTC. Encoded protein: CASSKGGTGLFEQFF. The chain is built from TRBV11-3 and TRBJ2-1; 9 nucleotides line up with TRBD1. The CDR3 has 15 amino acids. Unmatched junction bases numbered 12, after V lost 5 bases and J lost 10 bases. The germline gives CDR1 SGHNT, CDR2 YENEEA.

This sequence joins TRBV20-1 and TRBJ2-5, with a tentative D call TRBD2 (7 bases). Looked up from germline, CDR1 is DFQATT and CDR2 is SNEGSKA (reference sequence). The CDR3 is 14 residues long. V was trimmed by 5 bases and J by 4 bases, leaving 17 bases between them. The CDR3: CSAPGAGARETQYF. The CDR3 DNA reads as TGCAGTGCTCCAGGGGCGGGGGCGAGAGAGACCCAGTACTTC.

The chain's CDR3 is CASSDRDRYNQPQHF. For the CDR3, the DNA is TGTGCCAGCAGTGACCGGGACAGGTACAATCAGCCCCAGCATTTT. The genes are TRBV6-1 and TRBJ1-5, with 8 positions matching TRBD1. Germline assignment: CDR1 MNHNS and CDR2 SASEGT. The CDR3 length is 15 residues. V lost 3 bases, J lost 3 bases, and 4 bases stayed unmatched.

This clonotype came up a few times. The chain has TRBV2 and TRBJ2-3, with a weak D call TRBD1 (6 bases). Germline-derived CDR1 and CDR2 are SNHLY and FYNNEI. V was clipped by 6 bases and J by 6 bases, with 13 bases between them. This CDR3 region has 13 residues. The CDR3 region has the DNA TGTGCCAGCAGGATAACAGGGACGGATACGCAGTATTTT. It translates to CASRITGTDTQYF.

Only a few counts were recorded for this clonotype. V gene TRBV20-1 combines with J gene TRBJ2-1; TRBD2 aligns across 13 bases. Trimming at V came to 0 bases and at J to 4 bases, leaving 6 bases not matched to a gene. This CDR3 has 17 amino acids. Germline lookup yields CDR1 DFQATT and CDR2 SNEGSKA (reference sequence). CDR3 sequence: CSARDIRTSGRYNEQFF. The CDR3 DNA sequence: TGCAGTGCTAGAGATATACGGACTAGCGGGAGATACAATGAGCAGTTCTTC.

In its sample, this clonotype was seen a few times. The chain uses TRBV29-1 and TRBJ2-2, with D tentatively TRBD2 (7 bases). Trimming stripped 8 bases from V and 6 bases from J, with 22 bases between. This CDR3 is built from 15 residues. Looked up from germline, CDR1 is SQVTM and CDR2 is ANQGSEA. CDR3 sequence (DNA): TGCAGCATTTTCTCTAACGGGGAGGGGGCCGGGGAGCTGTTTTTT. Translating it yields CSIFSNGEGAGELFF.

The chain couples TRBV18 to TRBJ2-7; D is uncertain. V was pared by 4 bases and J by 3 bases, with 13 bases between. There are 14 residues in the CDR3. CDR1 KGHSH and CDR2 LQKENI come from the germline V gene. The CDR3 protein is CASSRGSLGYEQYF. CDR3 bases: TGTGCCAGCTCACGTGGGTCTTTGGGCTACGAGCAGTACTTC.

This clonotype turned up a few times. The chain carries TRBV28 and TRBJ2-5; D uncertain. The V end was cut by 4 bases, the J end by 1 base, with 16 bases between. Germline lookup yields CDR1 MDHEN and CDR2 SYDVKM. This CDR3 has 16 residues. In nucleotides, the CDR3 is TGTGCCAGCAGTTACAGCGCCGGACGGACCCAAGAGACCCAGTACTTC. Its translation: CASSYSAGRTQETQYF.

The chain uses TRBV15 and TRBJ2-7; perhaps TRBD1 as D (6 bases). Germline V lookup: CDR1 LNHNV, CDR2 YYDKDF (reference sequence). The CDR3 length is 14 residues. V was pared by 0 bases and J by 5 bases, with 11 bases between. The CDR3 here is CATSREQGIDEQYF. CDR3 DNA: TGTGCCACCAGCAGAGAGCAGGGGATCGACGAGCAGTACTTC. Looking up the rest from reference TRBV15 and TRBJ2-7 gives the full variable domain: DAMVIQNPRYQVTQFGKPVTLSCSQTLNHNVMYWYQQKSSQAPKLLFHYYDKDFNNEADTPDNFQSRRPNTSFCFLDIRSPGLGDTAMYLCATSREQGIDEQYFGPGTRLTVT.

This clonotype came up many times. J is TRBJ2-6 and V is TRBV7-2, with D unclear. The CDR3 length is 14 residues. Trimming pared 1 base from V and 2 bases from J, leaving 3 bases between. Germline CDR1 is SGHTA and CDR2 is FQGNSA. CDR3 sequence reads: CASSLGAGANVLTF. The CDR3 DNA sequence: TGTGCCAGCAGCTTAGGAGCTGGGGCCAACGTCCTGACTTTC.

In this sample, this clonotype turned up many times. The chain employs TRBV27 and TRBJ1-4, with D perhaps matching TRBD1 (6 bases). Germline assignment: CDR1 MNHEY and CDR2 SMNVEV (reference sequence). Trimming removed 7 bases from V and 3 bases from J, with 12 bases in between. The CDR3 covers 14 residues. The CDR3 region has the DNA TGTGCCAGCAAACAACAGGGCCCTAATGAAAAACTGTTTTTT. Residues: CASKQQGPNEKLFF. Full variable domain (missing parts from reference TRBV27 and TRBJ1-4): EAQVTQNPRYLITVTGKKLTVTCSQNMNHEYMSWYRQDPGLGLRQIYYSMNVEVTDKGDVPEGYKVSRKEKRNFPLILESPSPNQTSLYFCASKQQGPNEKLFFGSGTQLSVL.

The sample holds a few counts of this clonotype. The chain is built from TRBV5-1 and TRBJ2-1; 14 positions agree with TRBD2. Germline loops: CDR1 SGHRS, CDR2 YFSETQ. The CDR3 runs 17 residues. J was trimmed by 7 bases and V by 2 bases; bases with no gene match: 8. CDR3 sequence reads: CASSLGLAGGVGNEQFF. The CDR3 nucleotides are TGCGCCAGCAGCTTAGGACTAGCGGGAGGAGTTGGAAATGAGCAGTTCTTC.